This T cell receptor (beta chain) was identified during a study of identifying expanded T cells in peripheral blood. Collection occurred without any documented infections or immune events in donors. The sample holds a few counts of this clone. As yet, its antigen is unknown. Assay used: immunoSEQ multiplex PCR; TCRdb lists only in-frame clones, some missing. The sample yields some 100,000 clones, less than 90% seen once. The CDR3 consists of 11 residues. V was clipped by 6 bases and J by 7 bases, with 7 bases between them. The germline V gene encodes CDR1 SNHLY and CDR2 FYNNEI. Whole-study results and caveats: Variance in clone template counts between roughly 2-week samples significantly increased with total template count across all healthy donors. Approximately 1.2 clones differed between technical replicates, versus around 15 and 19 over time.

The TCR originated in a person between 18 and 69 years old in good health. The V and J genes are TRBV2 and TRBJ2-1; D not resolved. Source material: blood. The chain's CDR3 is CASRLVNEQFF. Here the CDR3 DNA reads TGTGCCAGCAGATTAGTGAATGAGCAGTTCTTC.